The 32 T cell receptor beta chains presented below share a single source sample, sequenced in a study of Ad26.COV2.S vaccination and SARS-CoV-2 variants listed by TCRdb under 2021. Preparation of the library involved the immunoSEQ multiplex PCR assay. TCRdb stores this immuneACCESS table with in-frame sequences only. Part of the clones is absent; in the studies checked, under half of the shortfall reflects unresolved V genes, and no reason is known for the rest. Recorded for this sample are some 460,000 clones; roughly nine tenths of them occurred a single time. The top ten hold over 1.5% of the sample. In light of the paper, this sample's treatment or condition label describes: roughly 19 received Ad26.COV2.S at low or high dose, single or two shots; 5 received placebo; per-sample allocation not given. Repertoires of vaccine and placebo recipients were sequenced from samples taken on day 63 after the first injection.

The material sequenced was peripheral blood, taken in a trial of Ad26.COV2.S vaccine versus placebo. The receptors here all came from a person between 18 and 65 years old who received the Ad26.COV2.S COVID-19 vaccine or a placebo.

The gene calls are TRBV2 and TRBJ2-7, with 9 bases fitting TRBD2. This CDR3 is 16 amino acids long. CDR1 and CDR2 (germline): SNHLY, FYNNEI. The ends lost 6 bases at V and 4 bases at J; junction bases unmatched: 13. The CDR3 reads CASRGTLAGGPYEQYF. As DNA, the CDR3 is TGTGCCAGCAGGGGGACGTTGGCGGGAGGGCCGTACGAGCAGTACTTC.

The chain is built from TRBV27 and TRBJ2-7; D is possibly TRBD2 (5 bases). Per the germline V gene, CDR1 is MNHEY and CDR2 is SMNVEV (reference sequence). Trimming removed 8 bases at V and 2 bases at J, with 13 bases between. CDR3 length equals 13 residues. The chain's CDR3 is CASGAGRPYEQYF. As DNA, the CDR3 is TGTGCCAGCGGTGCGGGCCGACCCTACGAGCAGTACTTC.

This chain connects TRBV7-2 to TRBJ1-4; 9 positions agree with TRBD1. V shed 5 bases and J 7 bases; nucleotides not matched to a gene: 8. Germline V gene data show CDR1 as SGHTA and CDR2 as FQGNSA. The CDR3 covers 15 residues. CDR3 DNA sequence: TGTGCCAGCAGCGAGGACAGGGGATCGGTTGAAAAACTGTTTTTT. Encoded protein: CASSEDRGSVEKLFF.

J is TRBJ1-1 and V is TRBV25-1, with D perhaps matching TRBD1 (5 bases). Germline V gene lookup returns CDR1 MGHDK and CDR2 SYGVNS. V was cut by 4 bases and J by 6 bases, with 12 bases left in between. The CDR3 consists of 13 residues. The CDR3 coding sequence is TGTGCCAGCAGTGCGGGTGGGGGACCTGAAGCTTTCTTT. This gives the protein CASSAGGGPEAFF.

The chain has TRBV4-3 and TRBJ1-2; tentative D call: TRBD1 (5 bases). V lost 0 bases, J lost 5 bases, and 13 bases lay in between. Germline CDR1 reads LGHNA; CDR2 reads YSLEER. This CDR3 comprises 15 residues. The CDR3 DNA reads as TGCGCCAGCAGCCAAGAGTTTGGGGCCCTATATGGCTACACCTTC. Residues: CASSQEFGALYGYTF.

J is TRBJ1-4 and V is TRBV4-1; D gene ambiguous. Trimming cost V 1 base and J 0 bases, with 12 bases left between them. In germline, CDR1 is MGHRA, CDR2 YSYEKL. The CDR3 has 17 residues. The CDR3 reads CASSQGKVVATNEKLFF. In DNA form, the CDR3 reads TGCGCCAGCAGCCAAGGCAAGGTAGTTGCAACTAATGAAAAACTGTTTTTT.

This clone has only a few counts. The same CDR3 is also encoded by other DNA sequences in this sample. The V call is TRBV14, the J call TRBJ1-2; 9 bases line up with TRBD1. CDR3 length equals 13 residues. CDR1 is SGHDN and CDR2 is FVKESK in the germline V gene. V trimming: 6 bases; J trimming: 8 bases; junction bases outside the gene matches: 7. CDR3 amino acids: CASSPRQGDGYTF. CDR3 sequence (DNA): TGTGCCAGCAGTCCAAGACAGGGGGACGGCTACACCTTC.

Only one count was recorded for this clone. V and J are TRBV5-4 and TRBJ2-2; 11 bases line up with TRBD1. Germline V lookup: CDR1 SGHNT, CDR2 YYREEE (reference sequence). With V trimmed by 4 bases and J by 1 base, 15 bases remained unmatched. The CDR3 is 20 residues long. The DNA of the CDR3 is TGTGCCAGCAGCCGAACCTTACTTGGACAGGGGGCAAGGAACACCGGGGAGCTGTTTTTT. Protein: CASSRTLLGQGARNTGELFF.

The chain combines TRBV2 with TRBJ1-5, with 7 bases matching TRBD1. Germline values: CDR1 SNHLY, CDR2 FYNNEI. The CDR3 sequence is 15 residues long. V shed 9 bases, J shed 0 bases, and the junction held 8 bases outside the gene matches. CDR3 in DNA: TGTGCCAGTCGACAGGGCCCATATAGCAATCAGCCCCAGCATTTT. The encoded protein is CASRQGPYSNQPQHF.

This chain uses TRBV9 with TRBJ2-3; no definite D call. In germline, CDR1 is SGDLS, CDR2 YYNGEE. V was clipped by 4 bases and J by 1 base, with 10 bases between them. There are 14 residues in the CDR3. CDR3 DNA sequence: TGTGCCAGCAGCCCTCAGGTAGGCACAGATACGCAGTATTTT. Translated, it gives CASSPQVGTDTQYF.

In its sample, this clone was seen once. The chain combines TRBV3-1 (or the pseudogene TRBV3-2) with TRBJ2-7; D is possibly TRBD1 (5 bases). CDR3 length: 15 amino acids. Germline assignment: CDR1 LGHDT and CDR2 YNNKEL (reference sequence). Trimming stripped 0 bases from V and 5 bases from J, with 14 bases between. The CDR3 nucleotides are TGTGCCAGCAGCCAAGATCTCGGGCAGGGTAACGAGCAGTACTTC. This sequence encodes CASSQDLGQGNEQYF.

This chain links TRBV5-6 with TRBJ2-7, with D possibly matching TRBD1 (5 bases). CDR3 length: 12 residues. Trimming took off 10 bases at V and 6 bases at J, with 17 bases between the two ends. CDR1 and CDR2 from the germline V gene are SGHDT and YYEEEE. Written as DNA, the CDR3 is TGTGCCCAAGGGCAGGGTCGGTCCGAGCAGTACTTC. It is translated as CAQGQGRSEQYF.

The DNA of the CDR3 is TGTGCCAGCAGCATTAATTTTGGCTCAGATACGCAGTATTTT. This gives the protein CASSINFGSDTQYF. The J gene is TRBJ2-3, the V gene TRBV6-5; no clear D. The CDR3 totals 14 residues. The germline V gene encodes CDR1 MNHEY and CDR2 SVGAGI. Trimming pared 6 bases from V and 4 bases from J, leaving 14 bases between.

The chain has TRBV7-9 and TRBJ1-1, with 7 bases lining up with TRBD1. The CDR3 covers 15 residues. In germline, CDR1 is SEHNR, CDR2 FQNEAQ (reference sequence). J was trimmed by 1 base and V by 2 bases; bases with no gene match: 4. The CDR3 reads CASSLYRGPNTEAFF. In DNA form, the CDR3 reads TGTGCCAGCAGCTTATACAGGGGTCCGAACACTGAAGCTTTCTTT.

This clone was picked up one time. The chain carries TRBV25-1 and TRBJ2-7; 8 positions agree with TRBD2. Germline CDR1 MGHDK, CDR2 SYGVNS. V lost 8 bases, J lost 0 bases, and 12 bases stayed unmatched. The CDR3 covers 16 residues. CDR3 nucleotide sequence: TGTGCCAGCTCTGGGGGCACTAGCGGCCTCTCCTACGAGCAGTACTTC. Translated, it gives CASSGGTSGLSYEQYF.

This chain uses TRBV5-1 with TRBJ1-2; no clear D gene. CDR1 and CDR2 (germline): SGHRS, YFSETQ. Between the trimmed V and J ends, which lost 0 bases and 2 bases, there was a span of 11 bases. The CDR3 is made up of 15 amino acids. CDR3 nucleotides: TGCGCCAGCAGCTTGGAAAAGGGTACAAACTATGGCTACACCTTC. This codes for CASSLEKGTNYGYTF.

The CDR3 DNA is TGTGCCAGCAGCTTATGGGTTGGCAATCAGCCCCAGCATTTT. It specifies CASSLWVGNQPQHF. The chain recombines TRBV7-2 with TRBJ1-5; D gene unclear. Germline V gives CDR1 SGHTA, CDR2 FQGNSA. CDR3 length: 14 amino acids. V lost 2 bases and J lost 2, with 7 bases in between.

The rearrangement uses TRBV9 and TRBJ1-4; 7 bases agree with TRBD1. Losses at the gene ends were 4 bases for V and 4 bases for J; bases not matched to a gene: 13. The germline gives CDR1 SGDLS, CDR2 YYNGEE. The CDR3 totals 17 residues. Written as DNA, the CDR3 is TGTGCCAGCAGCTCACGAGGACAGGCGGGGAATAATGAAAAACTGTTTTTT. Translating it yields CASSSRGQAGNNEKLFF.

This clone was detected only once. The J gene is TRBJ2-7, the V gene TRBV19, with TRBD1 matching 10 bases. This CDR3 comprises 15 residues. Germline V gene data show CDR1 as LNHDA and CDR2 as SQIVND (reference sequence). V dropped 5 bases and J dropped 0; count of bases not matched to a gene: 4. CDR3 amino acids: CASSVGQGVSYEQYF. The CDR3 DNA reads TGTGCCAGTAGTGTCGGACAGGGGGTCTCCTACGAGCAGTACTTC.

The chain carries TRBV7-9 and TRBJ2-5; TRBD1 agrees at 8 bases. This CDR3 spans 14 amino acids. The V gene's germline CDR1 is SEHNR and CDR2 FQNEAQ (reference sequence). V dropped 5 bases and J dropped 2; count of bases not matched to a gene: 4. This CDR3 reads CASSDRGGQETQYF. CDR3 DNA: TGTGCCAGCAGCGACAGGGGAGGTCAAGAGACCCAGTACTTC.

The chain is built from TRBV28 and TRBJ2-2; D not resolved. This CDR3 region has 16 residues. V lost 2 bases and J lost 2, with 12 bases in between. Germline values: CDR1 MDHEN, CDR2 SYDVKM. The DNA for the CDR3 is TGTGCCAGCAGTTTAAAAGTTTCTGGAAACACCGGGGAGCTGTTTTTT. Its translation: CASSLKVSGNTGELFF. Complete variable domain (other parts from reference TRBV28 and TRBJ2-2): DVKVTQSSRYLVKRTGEKVFLECVQDMDHENMFWYRQDPGLGLRLIYFSYDVKMKEKGDIPEGYSVSREKKERFSLILESASTNQTSMYLCASSLKVSGNTGELFFGEGSRLTVL.

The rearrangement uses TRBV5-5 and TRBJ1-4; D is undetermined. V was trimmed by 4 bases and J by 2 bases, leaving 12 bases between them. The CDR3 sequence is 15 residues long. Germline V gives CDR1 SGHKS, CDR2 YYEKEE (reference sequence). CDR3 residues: CASSPLEGTNEKLFF. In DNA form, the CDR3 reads TGTGCCAGCAGCCCCCTGGAAGGGACTAATGAAAAACTGTTTTTT.

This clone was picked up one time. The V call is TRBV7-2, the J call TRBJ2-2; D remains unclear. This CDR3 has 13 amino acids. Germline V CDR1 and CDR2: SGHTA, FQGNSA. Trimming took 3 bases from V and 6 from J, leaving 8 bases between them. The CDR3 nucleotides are TGTGCCAGCAGCTTCCTAAACCCCGGGGAGCTGTTTTTT. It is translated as CASSFLNPGELFF.

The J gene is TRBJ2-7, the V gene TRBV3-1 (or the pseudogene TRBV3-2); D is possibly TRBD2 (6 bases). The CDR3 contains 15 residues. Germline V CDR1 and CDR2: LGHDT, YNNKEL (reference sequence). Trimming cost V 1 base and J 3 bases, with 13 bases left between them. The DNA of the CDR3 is TGTGCCAGCAGCCAAGTGGCGGGATTTGTCTACGAGCAGTACTTC. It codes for CASSQVAGFVYEQYF.

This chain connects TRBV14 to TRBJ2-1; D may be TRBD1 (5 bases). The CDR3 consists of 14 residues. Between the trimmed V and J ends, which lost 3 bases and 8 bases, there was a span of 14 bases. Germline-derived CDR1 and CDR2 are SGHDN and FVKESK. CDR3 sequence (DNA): TGTGCCAGCAGCCAGGGTAGGGGTTGGGATGAGCAGTTCTTC. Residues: CASSQGRGWDEQFF. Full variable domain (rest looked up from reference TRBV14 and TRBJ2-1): EAGVTQFPSHSVIEKGQTVTLRCDPISGHDNLYWYRRVMGKEIKFLLHFVKESKQDESGMPNNRFLAERTGGTYSTLKVQPAELEDSGVYFCASSQGRGWDEQFFGPGTRLTVL.

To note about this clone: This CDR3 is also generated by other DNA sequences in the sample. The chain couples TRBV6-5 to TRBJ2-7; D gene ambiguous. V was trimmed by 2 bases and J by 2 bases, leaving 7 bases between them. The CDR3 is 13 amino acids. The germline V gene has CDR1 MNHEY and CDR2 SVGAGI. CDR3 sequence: CASSYGRTYEQYF. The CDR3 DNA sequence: TGTGCCAGCAGTTACGGCAGAACCTACGAGCAGTACTTC.

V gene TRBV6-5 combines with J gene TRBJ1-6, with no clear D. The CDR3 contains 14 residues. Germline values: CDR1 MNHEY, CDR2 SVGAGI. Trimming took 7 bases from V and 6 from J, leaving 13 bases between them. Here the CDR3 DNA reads TGTGCCAGCAAGATAGGAGAGCTTAATTCACCCCTCCACTTT. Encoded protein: CASKIGELNSPLHF.

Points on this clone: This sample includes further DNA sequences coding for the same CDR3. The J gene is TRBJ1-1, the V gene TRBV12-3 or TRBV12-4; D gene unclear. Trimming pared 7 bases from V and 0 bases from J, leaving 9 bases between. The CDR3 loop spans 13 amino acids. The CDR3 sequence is CASTGQMNTEAFF. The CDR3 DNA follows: TGTGCCAGCACTGGGCAGATGAACACTGAAGCTTTCTTT.

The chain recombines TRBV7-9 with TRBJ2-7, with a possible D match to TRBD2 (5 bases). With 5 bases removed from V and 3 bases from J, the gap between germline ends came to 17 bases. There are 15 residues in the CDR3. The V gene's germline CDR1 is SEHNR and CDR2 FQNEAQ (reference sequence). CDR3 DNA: TGTGCCAGCAGCGACTCCCTGGCGGGCCGCTACGAGCAGTACTTC. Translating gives CASSDSLAGRYEQYF. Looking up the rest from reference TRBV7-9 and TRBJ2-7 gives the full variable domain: DTGVSQNPRHKITKRGQNVTFRCDPISEHNRLYWYRQTLGQGPEFLTYFQNEAQLEKSRLLSDRFSAERPKGSFSTLEIQRTEQGDSAMYLCASSDSLAGRYEQYFGPGTRLTVT.

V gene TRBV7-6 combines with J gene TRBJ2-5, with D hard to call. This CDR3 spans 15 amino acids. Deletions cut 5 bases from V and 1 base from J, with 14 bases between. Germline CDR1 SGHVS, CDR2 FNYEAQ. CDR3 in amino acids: CASSLTRVPQETQYF. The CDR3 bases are TGTGCCAGCAGCCTCACTCGGGTCCCCCAAGAGACCCAGTACTTC.

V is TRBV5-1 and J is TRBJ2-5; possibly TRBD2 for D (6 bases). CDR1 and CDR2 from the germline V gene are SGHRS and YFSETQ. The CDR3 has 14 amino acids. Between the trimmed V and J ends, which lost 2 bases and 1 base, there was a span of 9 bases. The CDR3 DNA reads TGCGCCAGCAGCTTCCGGGACTTCCAAGAGACCCAGTACTTC. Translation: CASSFRDFQETQYF.

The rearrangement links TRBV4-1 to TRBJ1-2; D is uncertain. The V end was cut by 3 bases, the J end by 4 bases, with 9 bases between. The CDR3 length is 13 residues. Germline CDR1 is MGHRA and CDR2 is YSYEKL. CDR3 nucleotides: TGCGCCAGCAGCCACTCCCCCGGCTATGGCTACACCTTC. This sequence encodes CASSHSPGYGYTF.